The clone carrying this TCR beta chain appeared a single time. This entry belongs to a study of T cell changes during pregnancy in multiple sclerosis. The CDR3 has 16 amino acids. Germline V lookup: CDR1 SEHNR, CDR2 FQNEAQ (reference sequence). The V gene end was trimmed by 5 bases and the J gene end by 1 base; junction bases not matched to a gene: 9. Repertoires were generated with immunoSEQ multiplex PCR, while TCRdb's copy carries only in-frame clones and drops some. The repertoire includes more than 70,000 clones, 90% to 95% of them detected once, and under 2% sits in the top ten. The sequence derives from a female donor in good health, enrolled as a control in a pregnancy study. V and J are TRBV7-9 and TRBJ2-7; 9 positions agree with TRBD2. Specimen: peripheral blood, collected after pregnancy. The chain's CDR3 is CASSLSRSGGSYEQYF. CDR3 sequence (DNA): TGTGCCAGCAGCCTCTCCAGGAGCGGGGGGTCCTACGAGCAGTACTTC.